What follows are 8 T cell receptor beta chains derived from one specimen sequenced in a study of beta chain features in type 1 diabetes. Investigators reverse transcribed all isolated RNA, so they sequenced expressed TCRB transcripts. Libraries were prepared by immunoSEQ multiplex PCR; TCRdb keeps only in-frame clonotypes and omits some of them. The data show about 320,000 clones, 14% seen once. The specimen sequenced was central memory CD4+ T cells from blood. These receptors all stem from a young man in good health.

This clone was observed many times. This chain joins TRBV7-2 and TRBJ2-4; weak D call: TRBD2 (5 bases). Germline V gene sequence: CDR1 SGHTA, CDR2 FQGNSA. The length of the CDR3 is 15 residues. V lost 1 base, J lost 9 bases, and 16 bases lay in between. The CDR3 protein is CASSLGRGGSSIQYF. For the CDR3, the DNA is TGTGCCAGCAGCTTAGGTCGGGGTGGTAGTAGCATTCAGTACTTC.

Worth noting for this clone: This sample includes further DNA sequences coding for the same CDR3. The chain employs TRBV5-4 and TRBJ2-3; possible D gene TRBD2, 7 bases. V gave up 0 bases and J gave up 6 bases, with 11 bases separating them. Germline V gene sequence: CDR1 SGHNT, CDR2 YYREEE (reference sequence). The CDR3 is 14 residues long. CDR3 sequence: CASSLGTRGDTQYF. CDR3 DNA sequence: TGTGCCAGCAGCTTGGGGACTAGGGGGGATACGCAGTATTTT.

The chain carries TRBV7-2 and TRBJ1-3; no clear D. Trimming pared 5 bases from V and 8 bases from J, leaving 19 bases between. This CDR3 is 15 amino acids long. CDR1 and CDR2 from the germline V gene are SGHTA and FQGNSA. The CDR3 sequence: CASSAPGLAGHTIYF. In DNA form, the CDR3 reads TGTGCCAGCAGCGCCCCGGGCCTGGCTGGGCACACCATATATTTT.

CDR3 sequence (DNA): TGTGCCAGCAGCTTAAAGGCAGGTGCCAATTCACCCCTCCACTTT. Translation: CASSLKAGANSPLHF. This rearrangement joins TRBV7-2 to TRBJ1-6, with D unresolved. V lost 2 bases, J lost 7 bases, and 12 bases lay in between. Germline assignment: CDR1 SGHTA and CDR2 FQGNSA. This CDR3 region has 15 residues.

The rearrangement uses TRBV7-7 and TRBJ2-7; TRBD2 matches at 13 bases. The CDR3 covers 16 residues. Germline loops: CDR1 SSHAT, CDR2 FNYEAQ (reference sequence). Losses at the gene ends were 4 bases for V and 5 bases for J; bases not matched to a gene: 8. The CDR3 is CASSSGLAGYDDEQYF. CDR3 nucleotide sequence: TGTGCCAGCAGCTCGGGACTAGCGGGGTACGACGACGAGCAGTACTTC.

This clone was recorded a few times. The CDR3 nucleotides read TGCGCCAGCAGCTTTAGTGGTGAGGGGACAGATACGCAGTATTTT. Amino acid sequence: CASSFSGEGTDTQYF. The chain couples TRBV5-1 to TRBJ2-3; D is perhaps TRBD1 or TRBD2 (5 bases each). Germline loops: CDR1 SGHRS, CDR2 YFSETQ. The CDR3 sequence is 15 residues long. V was trimmed by 2 bases and J by 3 bases, leaving 13 bases between them.

The chain recombines TRBV7-9 with TRBJ2-2; D is undetermined. Germline-derived CDR1 and CDR2 are SEHNR and FQNEAQ (reference sequence). The V gene lost 5 bases and the J gene lost 0 bases, with 10 bases spanning the gap. The length of the CDR3 is 15 residues. For the CDR3, the DNA is TGTGCCAGCAGCCCCCGGACCGCGAACACCGGGGAGCTGTTTTTT. Protein: CASSPRTANTGELFF.

The CDR3 DNA follows: TGTGCCAGCAGCTCACCGGGACTCACATACGAGCAGTACGTC. Protein product: CASSSPGLTYEQYV. The V call is TRBV7-2, the J call TRBJ2-7, with D possibly TRBD2 on 6 matching bases. The CDR3 is 14 amino acids. Trimming took 4 bases from V and 4 from J, leaving 14 bases between them. Germline assignment: CDR1 SGHTA and CDR2 FQGNSA.